This T cell receptor (beta chain) originates from a study of shared clonotypes between healthy human individuals. In the study overall: Three CD4 naive, three CD4 memory, two CD8 naive and one CD8 memory plate were used per donor.

V shed 0 bases and J shed 6 bases, with 12 bases lying between them. This CDR3 has 14 amino acids. Germline V CDR1 and CDR2: WNHNN, SYGVQD (reference sequence). Study-level points and caveats: Between a few donors, naive CD4 clonotypes were shared at a level of about 5%.

The assay was run at deep level. Each subset's genomic DNA was split evenly across several immunoSEQ plates. Some clones are missing from TCRdb's copy, which holds only in-frame ones; the method was immunoSEQ multiplex PCR. The table has around 510,000 clones, approximately 95% seen once; the top ten hold 0.05% to 0.08%. This clone came up a few times. No antigen is known for it. V is TRBV10-1 and J is TRBJ2-7; D remains unclear. Sample: naive CD4+ T cells sorted from blood. Subset of the sample: CD45RA+ positively selected. This sequence was found in a woman aged 30 to 39 in good health. The CDR3 protein is CASSESWPEREQYF. In nucleotides, the CDR3 is TGCGCCAGCAGTGAGTCCTGGCCGGAGCGCGAGCAGTACTTC.